This TCR beta chain comes out of a study of blood T cell repertoires in COVID-19. CDR3 length: 13 amino acids. Germline V gene sequence: CDR1 SEHNR, CDR2 FQNEAQ (reference sequence). The V and J ends lost 6 bases and 4 bases, in that order; junction bases with no gene match: 1. Symptom resolution, clearance, or two negative PCRs marked donors in Cohort 3 as recovered. This clone was observed a few times. The same CDR3 arises from other DNA sequences in this sample as well. Measured with immunoSEQ multiplex PCR; TCRdb has only the in-frame clones, and not every one. The sample has a few hundred thousand clones, roughly 89% seen once.

V is TRBV7-9 and J is TRBJ2-5, with 11 bases fitting TRBD2. The sequenced sample was PBMCs or T cells enriched from blood (not recorded which). This TCR was recovered from a woman in her fifties or sixties who had recovered from COVID-19. Written as DNA, the CDR3 is TGTGCCAGCAGTCTAGCGGGGGGAGAGACCCAGTACTTC. Its protein is CASSLAGGETQYF.